Shown below are 20 T cell receptor beta chains from a single sample sequenced in a study of regulatory T cells in long-lasting Graves disease. Noted time point: persistent/refractory GD, antithyroid drugs over 5 years with positive TRAb. Making the TCR library involved RNA that had been extracted from PBMCs. Investigators prepared the TCR beta libraries by applying iRepertoire HTBI primers and Arm-PCR of CDR3 regions. In TCRdb, the multiplex PCR reads were re-called with MiXCR into one record per CDR3 protein. The sample lists 650,000 to 700,000 distinct CDR3 sequences, around 30% occurring once. The source material was peripheral blood mononuclear cells (PBMCs), sampled when the disease was refractory, from a patient treated with antithyroid drugs. The receptors shown here come from a female donor with Graves disease.

V gene TRBV29-1 combines with J gene TRBJ1-2; no firm D call. The germline V and J ends were trimmed by 6 bases and 1 base, with 15 bases remaining between them. The CDR3 totals 14 residues. Germline V gene data show CDR1 as SQVTM and CDR2 as ANQGSEA. In DNA, the CDR3 is TGCAGCGTCGGGGATGTGGGGTTTAACTATGGCTACACCTTC. Its translation: CSVGDVGFNYGYTF.

The chain combines TRBV6-5 with TRBJ1-1; D unclear. The CDR3 has 16 residues. Trimming took 0 bases from V and 1 from J, leaving 12 bases between them. The germline CDR1 and CDR2 sequences are MNHEY and SVGAGI. In nucleotides, the CDR3 is TGTGCCAGCAGTTACTCGGACCTAGGAGAGAACACTGAAGCTTTCTTT. It codes for CASSYSDLGENTEAFF.

The chain couples TRBV19 to TRBJ2-2, with no clear D. V was pared by 3 bases and J by 7 bases, with 9 bases between. Germline lookup yields CDR1 LNHDA and CDR2 SQIVND (reference sequence). The CDR3 is made up of 13 amino acids. The CDR3 loop is CASSILIDGELFF. The CDR3, as DNA: TGTGCCAGTAGTATCCTGATAGACGGGGAGCTGTTTTTT. Full variable domain (rest looked up from reference TRBV19 and TRBJ2-2): DGGITQSPKYLFRKEGQNVTLSCEQNLNHDAMYWYRQDPGQGLRLIYYSQIVNDFQKGDIAEGYSVSREKKESFPLTVTSAQKNPTAFYLCASSILIDGELFFGEGSRLTVL.

The table lists this clonotype with many counts. The chain has TRBV5-1 and TRBJ1-1; possible D gene TRBD1, 6 bases. CDR3 size: 15 residues. In germline, CDR1 is SGHRS, CDR2 YFSETQ. V was clipped by 4 bases and J by 1 base, with 14 bases between them. CDR3 sequence reads: CASSPTTGWNTEAFF. In DNA form, the CDR3 reads TGCGCCAGCAGCCCCACTACAGGGTGGAACACTGAAGCTTTCTTT. The entire variable domain, with the rest obtained from reference TRBV5-1 and TRBJ1-1, is as follows: KAGVTQTPRYLIKTRGQQVTLSCSPISGHRSVSWYQQTPGQGLQFLFEYFSETQRNKGNFPGRFSGRQFSNSRSEMNVSTLELGDSALYLCASSPTTGWNTEAFFGQGTRLTVV.

The V gene is TRBV10-3, the J gene TRBJ2-2, with 7 bases aligning to TRBD1. This CDR3 region has 15 residues. V was clipped by 10 bases and J by 2 bases; unmatched bases: 10. Germline V CDR1 and CDR2: ENHRY, SYGVKD. This chain's CDR3 is CASNPGTANTGELFF. CDR3 bases: TGTGCCAGCAACCCCGGGACAGCTAACACCGGGGAGCTGTTTTTT.

This chain connects TRBV19 to TRBJ1-2; possibly TRBD1 for D (6 bases). From germline, CDR1 is LNHDA and CDR2 SQIVND (reference sequence). The CDR3 loop spans 13 amino acids. Trimming left V 1 base short and J 12 bases short, with 15 bases between. The CDR3 spells CASSIASAAGDTF. The CDR3 region has the DNA TGTGCCAGTAGTATAGCATCGGCGGCAGGGGACACCTTC. The variable domain in full, with the rest retrieved from reference TRBV19 and TRBJ1-2, is DGGITQSPKYLFRKEGQNVTLSCEQNLNHDAMYWYRQDPGQGLRLIYYSQIVNDFQKGDIAEGYSVSREKKESFPLTVTSAQKNPTAFYLCASSIASAAGDTFGSGTRLTVV.

This clonotype was picked up one time. The V and J genes are TRBV5-1 and TRBJ2-2; D assignment may be TRBD1 or TRBD2 (6 bases each). V lost 4 bases and J lost 3, with 16 bases in between. Germline CDR1 SGHRS, CDR2 YFSETQ. The CDR3 is made up of 16 amino acids. The CDR3 here is CASSRPQGRYTGELFF. The CDR3 nucleotides read TGCGCCAGCAGCCGACCGCAGGGGAGGTACACCGGGGAGCTGTTTTTT.

V and J are TRBV7-9 and TRBJ1-6; TRBD1 might be the D (6 bases). The CDR3 length is 15 residues. CDR1 is SEHNR and CDR2 is FQNEAQ in the germline V gene (reference sequence). Trimming took off 3 bases at V and 8 bases at J, with 14 bases between the two ends. The CDR3 here is CASSLTQGWDSPLHF. The CDR3 DNA sequence: TGTGCCAGCAGCTTGACTCAGGGGTGGGATTCACCCCTCCACTTT.

The V call is TRBV7-9, the J call TRBJ1-5; 9 bases fit TRBD1. This CDR3 has 16 residues. V was clipped by 5 bases and J by 1 base; unmatched bases: 6. Germline V gene data show CDR1 as SEHNR and CDR2 as FQNEAQ (reference sequence). CDR3 loop: CASSRTGDPSNQPQHF. The CDR3 DNA is TGTGCCAGCAGCAGGACAGGGGATCCGAGCAATCAGCCCCAGCATTTT. The variable domain in full, completed from reference TRBV7-9 and TRBJ1-5, reads DTGVSQNPRHKITKRGQNVTFRCDPISEHNRLYWYRQTLGQGPEFLTYFQNEAQLEKSRLLSDRFSAERPKGSFSTLEIQRTEQGDSAMYLCASSRTGDPSNQPQHFGDGTRLSIL.

This clonotype has only a few counts. This chain's CDR3 is CASTSEPGQHHHYGYTF. Written as DNA, the CDR3 is TGTGCCAGCACCTCCGAACCGGGGCAGCACCACCACTATGGCTACACCTTC. V gene TRBV27 combines with J gene TRBJ1-2; D is perhaps TRBD1 (5 bases). Germline CDR1 and CDR2: MNHEY and SMNVEV (reference sequence). The CDR3 runs 17 residues. The germline V and J ends were trimmed by 7 bases and 3 bases, with 24 bases remaining between them.

The chain couples TRBV20-1 to TRBJ2-7; possible D gene TRBD2, 6 bases. Germline CDR1 is DFQATT and CDR2 is SNEGSKA (reference sequence). Trimming removed 1 base from V and 1 base from J, with 8 bases in between. This CDR3 is built from 13 residues. DNA of the CDR3: TGCAGTGCTAGAGTGGAGGGTTCCTACGAGCAGTACTTC. It is translated as CSARVEGSYEQYF.

The J gene is TRBJ1-5, the V gene TRBV24-1; D is undetermined. With 6 bases removed from V and 7 bases from J, the gap between germline ends came to 12 bases. CDR3 size: 13 residues. Germline V gene data show CDR1 as KGHDR and CDR2 as SFDVKD. CDR3 DNA sequence: TGTGCCACCAGTCAAGGTGGGAGGCAGCCCCAGCATTTT. Translating gives CATSQGGRQPQHF.

This clonotype is a singleton in its sample. The DNA of the CDR3 is TGTGCCAGTAGTATAGGTACAGGGGGTTTTAATCAGCCCCAGCATTTT. Encoded protein: CASSIGTGGFNQPQHF. V usage is TRBV19 and J usage is TRBJ1-5, with 8 bases lining up with TRBD1. The junction had 6 bases not matched to a gene; V was cut back by 1 base and J by 4 bases. The CDR3 extends over 16 amino acids. Germline CDR1 reads LNHDA; CDR2 reads SQIVND (reference sequence).

This clonotype was counted a few times. J is TRBJ1-1 and V is TRBV15, with a weak D call TRBD1 (5 bases). The V end was cut by 5 bases, the J end by 3 bases, with 10 bases between. The CDR3 contains 13 residues. In germline, CDR1 is LNHNV, CDR2 YYDKDF (reference sequence). The CDR3 DNA follows: TGTGCCACCAGCGAACGACAGTACACTGAAGCTTTCTTT. This gives the protein CATSERQYTEAFF. Supplemented by reference TRBV15 and TRBJ1-1, the full variable domain reads DAMVIQNPRYQVTQFGKPVTLSCSQTLNHNVMYWYQQKSSQAPKLLFHYYDKDFNNEADTPDNFQSRRPNTSFCFLDIRSPGLGDTAMYLCATSERQYTEAFFGQGTRLTVV.

The chain carries TRBV7-9 and TRBJ1-5, with unresolved D. The CDR3 has 17 residues. Germline values: CDR1 SEHNR, CDR2 FQNEAQ (reference sequence). V shed 5 bases and J shed 0 bases, with 17 bases lying between them. The CDR3 loop reads CASSPSSGAVSNQPQHF. The CDR3 DNA follows: TGTGCCAGCAGCCCTAGTTCGGGTGCAGTTAGCAATCAGCCCCAGCATTTT. Full variable domain (missing parts from reference TRBV7-9 and TRBJ1-5): DTGVSQNPRHKITKRGQNVTFRCDPISEHNRLYWYRQTLGQGPEFLTYFQNEAQLEKSRLLSDRFSAERPKGSFSTLEIQRTEQGDSAMYLCASSPSSGAVSNQPQHFGDGTRLSIL.

A few counts support this clonotype. The CDR3 DNA sequence: TGTGCCAGCAGTCCAGACAGGGTTATTGAAAAACTGTTTTTT. Translating gives CASSPDRVIEKLFF. The chain employs TRBV2 and TRBJ1-4, with 7 bases matching TRBD1. There are 14 residues in the CDR3. The germline V gene has CDR1 SNHLY and CDR2 FYNNEI. The V segment lost 5 bases and the J segment 7 bases; nucleotides outside the gene matches: 7.

This clonotype was picked up a small number of times. The chain joins TRBV6-2 or TRBV6-3 to TRBJ1-1; D remains unclear. Trimming shortened V by 0 bases and J by 5 bases, and 7 bases separated the two germline ends. The CDR3 covers 13 residues. The germline CDR1 and CDR2 sequences are MNHEY and SVGEGT. Here the CDR3 reads CASSYSAFTEAFF. The CDR3 DNA reads as TGTGCCAGCAGTTACTCGGCTTTTACTGAAGCTTTCTTT.

In DNA, the CDR3 is TGTGCCAGCAGCTCAGGGACTAGCGGGAGACGCAGCGAGCAGTACTTC. Its translation is CASSSGTSGRRSEQYF. The chain combines TRBV7-3 with TRBJ2-7; 14 bases are a match to TRBD2. V dropped 4 bases and J dropped 6; count of bases not matched to a gene: 8. The CDR3 is made up of 16 amino acids. Per germline, CDR1 SGHTA and CDR2 FQGTGA.

This clonotype turned up a few times. The CDR3 DNA reads TGTGCCAGCAGCCTCCCCGAGGGTCACGGGAACACCATATATTTT. This sequence encodes CASSLPEGHGNTIYF. This rearrangement joins TRBV6-2 or TRBV6-3 to TRBJ1-3, with unresolved D. The CDR3 loop spans 15 amino acids. CDR1 MNHEY and CDR2 SVGEGT come from the germline V gene. With 6 bases removed from V and 7 bases from J, the gap between germline ends came to 19 bases.

This chain links TRBV7-2 with TRBJ1-5, with D unresolved. Trimming removed 4 bases at V and 5 bases at J, with 12 bases between. The CDR3 loop spans 14 amino acids. Germline lookup yields CDR1 SGHTA and CDR2 FQGNSA. CDR3 nucleotide sequence: TGTGCCAGCAGCTCAATGCCTGGCGATCAGCCCCAGCATTTT. Its protein product is CASSSMPGDQPQHF.